The sample holds many counts of the clone carrying this T cell receptor beta chain. The sample originates from a study of neurological immune-mediated disorders. The CDR3 has 14 amino acids. V gave up 3 bases and J gave up 4 bases, with 13 bases separating them. The germline gives CDR1 MDHEN, CDR2 SYDVKM. As for the cDNA, it was generated by 5'RACE with 10-nucleotide random UMIs. TCRdb reprocessed the 5' RACE reads via MiXCR and lists one record per CDR3 protein. The sample lists roughly 38,000 distinct CDR3 sequences; 2.5% were seen once. The TCR sequence derives from a man aged 30 to 45 with multiple sclerosis. Sequencing input: PBMCs. This chain links TRBV28 with TRBJ2-7; possibly TRBD1 for D (6 bases). CDR3 sequence: CASSFHRDRYEQYF. In nucleotides, the CDR3 is TGTGCCAGCAGTTTTCACAGGGATCGGTACGAGCAGTACTTC. Supplemented by reference TRBV28 and TRBJ2-7, the full variable domain reads DVKVTQSSRYLVKRTGEKVFLECVQDMDHENMFWYRQDPGLGLRLIYFSYDVKMKEKGDIPEGYSVSREKKERFSLILESASTNQTSMYLCASSFHRDRYEQYFGPGTRLTVT.